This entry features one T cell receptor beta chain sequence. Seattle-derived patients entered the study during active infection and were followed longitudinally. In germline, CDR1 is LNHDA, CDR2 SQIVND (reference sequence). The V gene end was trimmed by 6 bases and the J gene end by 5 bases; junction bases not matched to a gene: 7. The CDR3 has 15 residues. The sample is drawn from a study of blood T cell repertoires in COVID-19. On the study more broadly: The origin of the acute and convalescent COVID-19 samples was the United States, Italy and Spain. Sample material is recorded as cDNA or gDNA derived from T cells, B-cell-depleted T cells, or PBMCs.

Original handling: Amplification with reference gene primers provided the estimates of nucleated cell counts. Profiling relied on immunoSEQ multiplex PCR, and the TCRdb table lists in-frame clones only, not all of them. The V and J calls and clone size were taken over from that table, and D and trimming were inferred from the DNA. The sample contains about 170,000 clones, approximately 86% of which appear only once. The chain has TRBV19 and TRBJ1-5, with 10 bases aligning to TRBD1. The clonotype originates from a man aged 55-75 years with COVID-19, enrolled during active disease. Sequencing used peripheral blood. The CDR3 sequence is CASRGQGDGYQPQHF. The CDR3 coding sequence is TGTGCCAGTAGAGGACAGGGGGATGGTTATCAGCCCCAGCATTTT.